This T cell receptor (beta chain) emerged from a study of human T cells and chemical hapten exposure. In the study overall: Application of 0.01% DPC to the upper back was done by patch test, with a reading at 6 days.

This sample's time point: pre-sensitization, week 0. Treatment described: therapeutic diphenylcyclopropenone sensitization with weekly scalp DPC. Study-level findings and limits: Large CDR3 similarity clusters arose significantly more often from expanded TCRs than from controls.

This clonotype was recorded many times. What it recognizes is unknown. In the source study's methods: A typical sample had 95,000 to 100,000 TCRs, with about 20,000 to 750,000 overall. MiXCR, applied by TCRdb to the RACE reads, yields one record per CDR3 protein. TCRdb's processing, not the authors' own work, is the source of the V and J calls. Of roughly 250,000 distinct CDR3 sequences in the sample, about 8.1% were seen once. The clonotype was recovered from a woman aged 40 to 50 with alopecia areata. Some clones in this sample may be carry-over from other donors' samples. Sequenced material: whole blood, taken in connection with sensitization to the hapten diphenylcyclopropenone (DPC).

The CDR3 DNA is TGTGCCAGCAGCACCCTGCCAGGCACAGATACGCAGTATTTT. Its translation is CASSTLPGTDTQYF. V is TRBV7-8 and J is TRBJ2-3; D call uncertain. V gave up 5 bases and J gave up 1 base, with 10 bases separating them. In germline, CDR1 is SGHVS, CDR2 FQNEAQ. The CDR3 has 14 amino acids.